The clone carrying this T cell receptor beta chain was detected ten times or more. Germline V gene data show CDR1 as DFQATT and CDR2 as SNEGSKA (reference sequence). CDR3 length: 14 amino acids. V lost 3 bases, J lost 6 bases, and 4 bases stayed unmatched. TCRdb recomputed calls from the RACE reads with MiXCR, one row per CDR3 protein. The profile shows 95,000 to 150,000 distinct CDR3 sequences, about 11% of them singletons. The sample's time point: patch test 3, about 24 weeks after DPC sensitization. Treatment given: therapeutic diphenylcyclopropenone sensitization with weekly scalp DPC. The data were obtained in a study of human T cells and chemical hapten exposure.

This TCR derives from a woman aged 50 to 65 with alopecia areata. Some clones in this sample may be carry-over from other donors' samples. Specimen: whole blood, collected in connection with sensitization to the hapten diphenylcyclopropenone (DPC). The chain is built from TRBV20-1 and TRBJ1-6, with 8 bases aligning to TRBD1. The CDR3: CSASEQGGNSPLHF. The CDR3 coding sequence is TGCAGTGCTAGCGAACAGGGGGGTAATTCACCCCTCCACTTT.